This T cell receptor (beta chain) was found in a study of blood T cell repertoires in COVID-19. Study-wide context: Sites across the United States, Italy and Spain contributed samples from acute and convalescent COVID-19.

Only one count was recorded for this clone. Authors' methods: Scientists estimated how many nucleated cells there were by amplifying reference gene primers. Clones were sequenced by immunoSEQ multiplex PCR, and TCRdb holds only the in-frame ones, with some missing. The V and J calls and clone size are taken from that table; D and trimming were inferred from the DNA. Altogether some 45,000 clones are present, roughly 90% being singletons, with the ten largest covering around 8.5%. V lost 5 bases to trimming and J lost 0 bases, with 22 bases between them. The CDR3 totals 18 residues. Germline V gene sequence: CDR1 MNHEY, CDR2 SMNVEV (reference sequence).

Sample: peripheral blood. J is TRBJ1-1 and V is TRBV27; possibly TRBD1 for D (5 bases). The source of this sequence is a human donor in a cohort sampled during active COVID-19. This CDR3 is CASSPGVAGIPMNTEAFF. The DNA of the CDR3 is TGTGCCAGCAGTCCTGGGGTTGCAGGGATTCCTATGAACACTGAAGCTTTCTTT.